This TCR beta chain was recovered during a study of human T cells and chemical hapten exposure. Study-level information: Diphenylcyclopropenone was administered weekly to the scalp of patients throughout the approximately 24-week study.

In the original analysis: Counting gave a median of 95,638 TCRs per sample, with values ranging from about 23,224 to 700,000. TCRdb reanalysed the RACE reads using MiXCR and keeps one entry per CDR3 protein. These V and J calls originate from TCRdb's pipeline instead of the authors' own analysis. This sample carries roughly 200,000 distinct CDR3 sequences, 20% to 25% of them seen once, and the ten largest clones take over 6.5%. The CDR3 length is 14 residues. Germline lookup yields CDR1 SGHTA and CDR2 FQGNSA. V was pared by 4 bases and J by 8 bases, with 5 bases of the junction left unmatched. The sample's time point: patch test 1, 2 weeks after DPC sensitization. Regarding treatment: therapeutic diphenylcyclopropenone sensitization with weekly scalp DPC. Every patch test was put on after a blood sample was taken. The study enrolled 18 to 70-year-old alopecia patients suitable for DPC.

This clonotype was obtained from a woman in her fifties or sixties with alopecia areata. Some clones in this sample may be carry-over from other donors' samples. The rearrangement joins TRBV7-2 to TRBJ1-6, with 7 bases fitting TRBD1. The specimen comprised whole blood, sampled in connection with sensitization to the hapten diphenylcyclopropenone (DPC). Written as DNA, the CDR3 is TGTGCCAGCAGCTCCGGACAGGAAGATTCACCCCTCCACTTT. It encodes CASSSGQEDSPLHF.